This T cell receptor beta chain emerged from a study of T cells in Graves' hyperthyroidism and ophthalmopathy (dated by TCRdb to the late 2010s). Background for the entire study: Peripheral blood samples were taken at initial diagnosis, before any treatment was given. The 95 to 100 discovery patients were randomly divided into training and test sets at a 7:3 ratio. To identify TCR V-J signatures that set the groups apart, the researchers used a discovery cohort of roughly 100 patients, made up of some 41 with Graves' ophthalmopathy and 57 with stable Graves' hyperthyroidism. Whether ophthalmopathy could be predicted prospectively was tested in an independent validation cohort made up of under 20 hyperthyroidism patients plus 17 patients who later progressed to ophthalmopathy. TCR Vbeta CDR3 sequencing of 140 or so peripheral blood samples (under 45 ophthalmopathy, roughly 74 hyperthyroidism and roughly 17 progressor patients) is reported in the paper. The study also compared thyroid tissue and blood T-cell repertoires from roughly six Graves' hyperthyroidism patients. After blood sampling, hyperthyroidism patients were treated with methimazole at a starting dose of 30 mg daily, and ophthalmopathy patients were treated with high-dose intravenous methylprednisolone.

The germline V gene (reference sequence) gives CDR1 as SEHNR and CDR2 as FQNEAQ. The V end loses 6 bases and the J end loses 6 bases, and a stretch of 18 bases separates them. The CDR3 numbers 15 residues from cysteine through phenylalanine. Only the CDR3 part of the read is kept: 45 bases, read in frame from the first base. Overall results and qualifications from the work: Blood samples also contained most of the expanded thyroid clonotypes (frequency above 0.001), which suggests that blood repertoires may reflect thyroid immune responses. No statistical method was used to set the sample size in advance, and investigators knew the group allocation. In validation, the model predicted progression to ophthalmopathy with over 65% sensitivity and approximately 74% specificity, a median of around six months before onset. Ophthalmopathy was separated from stable hyperthyroidism by a 13 V-J signature model, with roughly 88% sensitivity and roughly 84% specificity obtained in cross-validation and 80%/75% obtained in testing.

The TCR beta CDR3 regions were amplified from the RNA transcripts. The first round of RT-PCR for the TCR CDR3 was performed with the HTBI primer set and the Qiagen OneStep RT-PCR kit. The libraries were constructed in a second round of multiplex PCR and then size-selected and purified. Paired-end sequencing of the libraries was performed with 100 bp reads on an Illumina HiSeq2000. As for the original processing: SOAPnuke was used to process the raw data, with reads discarded if the reads contained adapters or uncalled bases, had a mean Phred below 15, or lacked an exact constant-primer or identifier match. High-quality paired reads were merged with COPE v1.2.5, and unique nucleotide sequences were defined as clonotypes. MiTCR v1.1 was used to align clonotypes to the IMGT TRBV, TRBD and TRBJ reference segments. The analysis was restricted to V-J combinations with a frequency above 0.0001, which together covered 99.2% of the repertoires. A TCS score was defined as the ratio of F50 (clonal expansion) to E x V (chaos), with BLOSUM62-based TCRdist applied between CDR3 peptides within each V-J. Welch's t-statistics and random forest reduced fewer than 600 V-J features to under 15, which were used in a naive Bayes classifier (R e1071). Starting from the raw public reads, TCRdb applied fastp trimming at Q25, assembled clones with MiXCR and retained in-frame beta chains. Every distinct CDR3 protein forms one entry, paired with its most common genes and DNA. These V and J calls derive from TCRdb rather than the authors' analysis. The sample data list about 340,000 distinct CDR3 sequences, and about 21% of these were observed just once. The top ten clonotypes cover 50% of the sample.

Ten or more counts support this clonotype. What this receptor recognizes is not known. Base qualities are not provided; no much larger clone lies one nucleotide away. Graves' hyperthyroidism was defined as stable when no progression to ophthalmopathy occurred over 18 months of follow-up. Hyperthyroidism patients were newly diagnosed, had a disease duration of under 2 months, and were aged 18 to 65 years. The study excluded patients with uncontrolled infections, other autoimmune diseases, pregnancy or lactation. Diagnoses were based on clinical symptoms, serum thyroxine and TRAb, thyroid ultrasound and orbital computed tomography. Ficoll-Paque density gradient centrifugation was used to isolate PBMCs from about 10 ml of fresh peripheral blood. Trizol reagent was used to extract total RNA, and RNA quality was then checked on an Agilent 2100 Bioanalyzer.

In this chain, TRBV7-9 is recombined with TRBJ2-1, with an unclear D gene assignment. The sample taken for sequencing was blood. The clonotype originates from a woman in her fifties or sixties with Graves' hyperthyroidism. The CDR3 corresponds to CASSETHLHGNEQFF. The DNA reads as follows: TGTGCCAGCAGTGAGACCCACCTCCATGGCAATGAGCAGTTCTTC. Joined to the reference TRBV7-9 and TRBJ2-1 proteins, this CDR3 gives the full variable domain: DTGVSQNPRHKITKRGQNVTFRCDPISEHNRLYWYRQTLGQGPEFLTYFQNEAQLEKSRLLSDRFSAERPKGSFSTLEIQRTEQGDSAMYLCASSETHLHGNEQFFGPGTRLTVL.